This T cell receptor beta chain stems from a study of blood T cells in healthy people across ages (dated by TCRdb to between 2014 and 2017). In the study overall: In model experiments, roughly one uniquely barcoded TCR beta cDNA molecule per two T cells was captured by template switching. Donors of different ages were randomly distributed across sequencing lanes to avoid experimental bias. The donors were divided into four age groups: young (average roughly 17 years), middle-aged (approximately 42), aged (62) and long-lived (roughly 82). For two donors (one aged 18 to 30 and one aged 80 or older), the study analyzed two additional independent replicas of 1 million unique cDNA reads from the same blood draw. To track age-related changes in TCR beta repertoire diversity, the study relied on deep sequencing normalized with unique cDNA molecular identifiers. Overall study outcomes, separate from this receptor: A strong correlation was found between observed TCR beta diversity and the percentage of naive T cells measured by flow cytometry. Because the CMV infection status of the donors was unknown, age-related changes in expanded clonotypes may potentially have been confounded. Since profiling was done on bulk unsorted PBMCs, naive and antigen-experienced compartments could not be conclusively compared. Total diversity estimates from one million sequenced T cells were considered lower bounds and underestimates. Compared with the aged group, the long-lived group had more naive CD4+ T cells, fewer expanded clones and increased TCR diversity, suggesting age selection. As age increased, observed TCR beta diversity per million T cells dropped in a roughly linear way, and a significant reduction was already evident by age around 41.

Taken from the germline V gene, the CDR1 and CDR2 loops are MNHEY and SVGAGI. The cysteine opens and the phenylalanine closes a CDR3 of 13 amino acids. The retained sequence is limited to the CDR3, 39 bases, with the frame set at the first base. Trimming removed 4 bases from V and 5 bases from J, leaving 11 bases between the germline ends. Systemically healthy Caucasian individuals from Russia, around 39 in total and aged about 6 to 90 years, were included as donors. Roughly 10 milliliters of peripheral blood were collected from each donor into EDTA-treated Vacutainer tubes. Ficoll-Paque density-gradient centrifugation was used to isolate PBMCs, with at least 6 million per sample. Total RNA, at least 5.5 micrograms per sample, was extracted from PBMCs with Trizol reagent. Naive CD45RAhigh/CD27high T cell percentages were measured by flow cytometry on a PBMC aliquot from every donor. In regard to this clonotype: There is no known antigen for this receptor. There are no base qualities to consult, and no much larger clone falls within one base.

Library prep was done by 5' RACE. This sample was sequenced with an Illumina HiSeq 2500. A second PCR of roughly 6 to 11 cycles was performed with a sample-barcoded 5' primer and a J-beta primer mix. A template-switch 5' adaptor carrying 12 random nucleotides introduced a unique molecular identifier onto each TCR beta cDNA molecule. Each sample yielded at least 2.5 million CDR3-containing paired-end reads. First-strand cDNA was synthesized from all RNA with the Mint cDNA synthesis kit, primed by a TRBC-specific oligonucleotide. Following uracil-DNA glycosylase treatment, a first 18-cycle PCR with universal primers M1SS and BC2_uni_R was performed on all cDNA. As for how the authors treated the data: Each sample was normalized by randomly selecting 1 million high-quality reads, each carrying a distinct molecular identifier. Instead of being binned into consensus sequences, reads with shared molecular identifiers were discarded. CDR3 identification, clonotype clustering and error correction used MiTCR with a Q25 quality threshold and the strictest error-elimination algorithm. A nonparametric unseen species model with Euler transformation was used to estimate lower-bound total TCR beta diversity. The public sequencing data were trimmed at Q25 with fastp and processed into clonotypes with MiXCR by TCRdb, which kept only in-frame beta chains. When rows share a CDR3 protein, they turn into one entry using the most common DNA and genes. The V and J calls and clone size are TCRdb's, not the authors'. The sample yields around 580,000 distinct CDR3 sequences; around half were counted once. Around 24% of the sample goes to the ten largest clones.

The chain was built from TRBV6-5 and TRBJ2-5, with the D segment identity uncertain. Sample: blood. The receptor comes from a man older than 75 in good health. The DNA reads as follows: TGTGCCAGCAGTTTTAACAGTGGGGAGACCCAGTACTTC. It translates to CASSFNSGETQYF.